The T cell receptor (beta chain) described here comes from a study of cytomegalovirus exposure and HLA in healthy donors. PCR primers comprised 60 Vbeta and 13 Jbeta primers. Here immunoSEQ multiplex PCR was the method, and the copy in TCRdb shows in-frame clones only, minus some. The sample yields 100,000 to 150,000 clones, 75% to 85% seen once. V trimming: 4 bases; J trimming: 3 bases; junction bases outside the gene matches: 8. The CDR3 loop spans 16 amino acids. Germline V CDR1 and CDR2: KGHSH, LQKENI. The chain has TRBV18 and TRBJ1-1; 10 nucleotides align to TRBD1. The sequence was obtained from a middle-aged man in good health and CMV-seronegative. Sequencing was carried out using PBMCs. CDR3 bases: TGTGCCAGCTCACAAAGGACAGGGGGGAGTGACACTGAAGCTTTCTTT. Protein: CASSQRTGGSDTEAFF.